This passage covers 21 T cell receptor beta chains from one sample sequenced in a study of T-cell reconstitution after alpha-beta-depleted transplantation in children. Molecular barcoding with unique molecular identifiers was used for the TCRbeta library. TCRdb reanalysed the PCR reads using MiXCR and keeps one entry per CDR3 protein. There are roughly 180,000 distinct CDR3 sequences in the sample; less than 15% occur only once, and approximately 13% lies in the top ten. The input for sequencing was PBMCs from the stem cell graft donor, taken from the stem cell graft. Every receptor here comes from a human donor who donated a stem cell graft to a child with acute lymphoblastic leukemia.

This clonotype was seen many times. The chain is built from TRBV29-1 and TRBJ2-1; possible D gene TRBD2, 6 bases. This CDR3 has 13 residues. Between the trimmed V and J ends, which lost 0 bases and 6 bases, there was a span of 9 bases. Germline values: CDR1 SQVTM, CDR2 ANQGSEA. DNA of the CDR3: TGCAGCGTTGAAGATCAGGGAGGCAATGAGCAGTTCTTC. Its protein product is CSVEDQGGNEQFF.

This clonotype was detected ten times or more. The chain couples TRBV24-1 to TRBJ2-2; 9 bases are a match to TRBD2. The V gene's germline CDR1 is KGHDR and CDR2 SFDVKD. V was pared by 2 bases and J by 2 bases, with 5 bases of the junction left unmatched. This CDR3 is built from 17 residues. CDR3 DNA sequence: TGTGCCACCAGTGATTCGGGACTAGCCCTAAACACCGGGGAGCTGTTTTTT. It encodes CATSDSGLALNTGELFF.

In this sample, this clonotype turned up many times. This chain links TRBV5-1 with TRBJ2-1; TRBD2 matches 12 bases. The V and J ends lost 4 bases and 7 bases, in that order; junction bases with no gene match: 9. The CDR3 contains 16 residues. CDR1 and CDR2 from the germline V gene are SGHRS and YFSETQ. The CDR3, as DNA: TGCGCCAGCAGCACTGGGACTAGCGGGCTAGTAAATGAGCAGTTCTTC. This encodes CASSTGTSGLVNEQFF.

This clonotype was seen ten or more times. The chain joins TRBV5-1 to TRBJ2-3; D remains ambiguous. Trimming cost V 5 bases and J 4 bases, with 14 bases left between them. Germline V lookup: CDR1 SGHRS, CDR2 YFSETQ. This CDR3 comprises 14 residues. The CDR3 reads CASRDIRLPDTQYF. The CDR3 DNA sequence: TGCGCCAGCAGAGACATCCGGCTTCCAGATACGCAGTATTTT.

This clonotype was detected ten times or more. The chain is built from TRBV12-3 or TRBV12-4 and TRBJ2-4; 9 nucleotides agree with TRBD2. This CDR3 is 14 amino acids long. Trimming cost V 4 bases and J 9 bases; bases outside gene matches: 7. In DNA, the CDR3 is TGTGCCAGCAGTTCCTCGCTTAGCGGGGGCATTCAGTACTTC. It codes for CASSSSLSGGIQYF.

This clonotype was counted at least ten times. CDR3 amino acids: CATSRVVNSYWGTGELFF. The DNA of the CDR3 is TGTGCCACCAGCAGAGTAGTGAATAGCTATTGGGGCACCGGGGAGCTGTTTTTT. The J gene is TRBJ2-2, the V gene TRBV15, with D hard to call. CDR3 length equals 18 residues. Between the trimmed V and J ends, which lost 1 base and 4 bases, there was a span of 19 bases. Per germline, CDR1 LNHNV and CDR2 YYDKDF (reference sequence).

In this sample, this clonotype turned up many times. This chain links TRBV20-1 with TRBJ1-2, with 7 nucleotides matching TRBD1. The CDR3 length is 12 residues. Germline CDR1 is DFQATT and CDR2 is SNEGSKA (reference sequence). CDR3 loop: CNAYRGNYGYTF. In DNA form, the CDR3 reads TGCAACGCTTACAGGGGTAACTATGGCTACACCTTC.

The rearrangement uses TRBV2 and TRBJ1-2; D perhaps matches TRBD1 (6 bases). The CDR3 is 15 amino acids. Germline assignment: CDR1 SNHLY and CDR2 FYNNEI. V lost 4 bases and J lost 8, with 20 bases in between. The CDR3 region has the DNA TGTGCCAGCAGTGGACGCCGCGGGGGGGCGAGGGGCTACACCTTC. It is translated as CASSGRRGGARGYTF.

The gene calls are TRBV19 and TRBJ1-1, with D maybe TRBD1 (5 bases). Trimming took off 3 bases at V and 4 bases at J, with 21 bases between the two ends. This CDR3 has 17 amino acids. CDR1 and CDR2 from the germline V gene are LNHDA and SQIVND (reference sequence). The CDR3 DNA follows: TGTGCCAGTAGTATCCGGCCAGGGAAGATCCGGGGCACTGAAGCTTTCTTT. This encodes CASSIRPGKIRGTEAFF.

The rearrangement joins TRBV11-2 to TRBJ2-7, with D possibly TRBD2 on 5 matching bases. This CDR3 has 13 amino acids. The germline CDR1 and CDR2 sequences are SGHAT and FQNNGV. The germline V and J ends were trimmed by 5 bases and 3 bases, with 11 bases remaining between them. The CDR3 DNA reads TGTGCCAGCAGCCGTATCGGGGACTACGAGCAGTACTTC. Amino acid sequence: CASSRIGDYEQYF.

This clonotype was recorded at least ten times. The rearrangement links TRBV20-1 to TRBJ2-7; 7 nucleotides agree with TRBD2. The J segment lost 4 bases and the V segment lost 6 bases, leaving 6 bases of the junction unmatched. The germline CDR1 and CDR2 sequences are DFQATT and SNEGSKA (reference sequence). This CDR3 comprises 12 residues. The CDR3 loop reads CSAREGYYEQYF. The CDR3 DNA follows: TGCAGTGCGAGGGAGGGGTATTACGAGCAGTACTTC.

The CDR3 sequence is CASSLEAGFIKEQFF. The CDR3, as DNA: TGTGCCAGCAGCTTAGAGGCGGGATTTATAAAGGAGCAGTTCTTC. J is TRBJ2-1 and V is TRBV7-2; weak D call: TRBD2 (6 bases). There are 15 residues in the CDR3. The germline V gene has CDR1 SGHTA and CDR2 FQGNSA. The V end lost 1 base, the J end lost 10 bases, and 17 bases lay between the germline ends.

This clonotype was seen ten or more times. The V gene is TRBV6-5, the J gene TRBJ2-2; the match to TRBD2 covers 10 bases. This CDR3 has 15 amino acids. J gave up 5 bases and V 7 bases, and 7 bases lay outside the gene matches. Germline V gene data show CDR1 as MNHEY and CDR2 as SVGAGI. The CDR3 DNA reads TGTGCCAGCAATCCTAGCGGGAGTCGGACCGGGGAGCTGTTTTTT. Protein sequence: CASNPSGSRTGELFF.

This rearrangement joins TRBV20-1 to TRBJ2-2; D tentatively reads TRBD1 or TRBD2 (5 bases each). Germline V gives CDR1 DFQATT, CDR2 SNEGSKA (reference sequence). V was pared by 3 bases and J by 5 bases, with 22 bases between. This CDR3 contains 17 residues. The DNA for the CDR3 is TGCAGTGCTAGGTCCAGAGAGGGCCACGAGGGGACCGGGGAGCTGTTTTTT. Protein product: CSARSREGHEGTGELFF.

This clonotype occurred a few times. The chain joins TRBV10-3 to TRBJ2-1, with 8 bases aligning to TRBD2. Germline loops: CDR1 ENHRY, CDR2 SYGVKD. The trim removed 0 bases at V and 8 bases at J, leaving 12 bases unmatched. CDR3 size: 17 residues. CDR3 amino acids: CAISESDSPGGMDEQFF. The CDR3 coding sequence is TGTGCCATCAGTGAGTCGGACTCCCCGGGAGGGATGGATGAGCAGTTCTTC.

This chain uses TRBV20-1 with TRBJ2-1; D gene unclear. The ends were cut back, 0 bases at V and 5 bases at J, with 14 bases in the middle. CDR3 size: 15 residues. Germline V gives CDR1 DFQATT, CDR2 SNEGSKA (reference sequence). This CDR3 is CSARDGVRGDNEQFF. As DNA, the CDR3 is TGCAGTGCTAGAGATGGGGTCCGCGGCGACAATGAGCAGTTCTTC.

This clonotype was observed at least ten times. The chain couples TRBV5-1 to TRBJ2-7, with 9 bases matching TRBD1. V shed 1 base and J 0 bases; nucleotides not matched to a gene: 5. Germline lookup yields CDR1 SGHRS and CDR2 YFSETQ. The CDR3 is made up of 16 amino acids. The CDR3 nucleotides read TGCGCCAGCAGCTTGTTTGGACAGGGGAGCTCCTACGAGCAGTACTTC. This encodes CASSLFGQGSSYEQYF.

This clonotype was seen at least ten times. V and J are TRBV7-2 and TRBJ1-2, with 8 bases lining up with TRBD1. J gave up 6 bases and V 1 base, and 10 bases lay outside the gene matches. This CDR3 is built from 16 residues. Germline V gene sequence: CDR1 SGHTA, CDR2 FQGNSA. CDR3 nucleotide sequence: TGTGCCAGCAGCTTAGTAGGGGCAGGGGGCGTGGATGGCTACACCTTC. This codes for CASSLVGAGGVDGYTF.

This clonotype was observed many times. J is TRBJ2-2 and V is TRBV12-3 or TRBV12-4; D perhaps matches TRBD2 (7 bases). The CDR3 length is 16 residues. The germline V and J ends were trimmed by 4 bases and 3 bases, with 15 bases remaining between them. The CDR3 DNA is TGTGCCAGCAGTTATCGGGGGGCGTCGGACACCGGGGAGCTGTTTTTT. This codes for CASSYRGASDTGELFF.

This clonotype was detected many times. V usage is TRBV28 and J usage is TRBJ2-1, with TRBD2 as a possible D gene (7 bases). V was clipped by 4 bases and J by 3 bases, with 16 bases between them. Germline CDR1 reads MDHEN; CDR2 reads SYDVKM. There are 16 residues in the CDR3. As DNA, the CDR3 is TGTGCCAGCAGTTCGCTGAGGGGAGGGGGCTACAATGAGCAGTTCTTC. It translates to CASSSLRGGGYNEQFF.

This clonotype has at least ten counts. The gene calls are TRBV7-2 and TRBJ2-2; D remains ambiguous. The CDR3 has 14 amino acids. V shed 3 bases and J shed 1 base, with 6 bases lying between them. The germline gives CDR1 SGHTA, CDR2 FQGNSA. This chain's CDR3 is CASSFSQNTGELFF. The CDR3 DNA reads as TGTGCCAGCAGCTTCTCCCAGAACACCGGGGAGCTGTTTTTT.